Sequencing of this T cell receptor beta chain was carried out in a study of technical replicates of blood from a handful of donors. This clone was recorded a few times. CDR1 is SQVTM and CDR2 is ANQGSEA in the germline V gene. V lost 6 bases to trimming and J lost 0 bases, with 29 bases between them. The CDR3 runs 19 residues. Here immunoSEQ multiplex PCR was the method, and the copy in TCRdb shows in-frame clones only, minus some. The sample holds 70,000 or so clones, about nine tenths seen once. The sequence came from a human donor in good health. Some clones in this sample may be carry-over from other donors' samples. The sequenced material came from T cells isolated from PBMCs. The rearrangement uses TRBV29-1 and TRBJ1-1; D might be TRBD1 (6 bases). The CDR3: CSVASLGIQGDGMNTEAFF. CDR3 DNA sequence: TGCAGCGTAGCCTCTTTAGGGATACAGGGTGATGGGATGAACACTGAAGCTTTCTTT.